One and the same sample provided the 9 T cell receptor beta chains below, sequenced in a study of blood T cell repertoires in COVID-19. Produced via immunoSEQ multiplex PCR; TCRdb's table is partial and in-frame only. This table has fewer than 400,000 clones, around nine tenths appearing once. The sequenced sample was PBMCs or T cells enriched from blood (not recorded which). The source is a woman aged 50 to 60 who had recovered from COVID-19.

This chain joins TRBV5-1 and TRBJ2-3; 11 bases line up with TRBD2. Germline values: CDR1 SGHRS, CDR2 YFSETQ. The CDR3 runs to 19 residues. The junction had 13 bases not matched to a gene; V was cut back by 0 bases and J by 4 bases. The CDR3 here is CASSLGLSSGGRGPDTQYF. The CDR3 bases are TGCGCCAGCAGCTTGGGACTTTCTAGCGGGGGGAGAGGCCCAGATACGCAGTATTTT.

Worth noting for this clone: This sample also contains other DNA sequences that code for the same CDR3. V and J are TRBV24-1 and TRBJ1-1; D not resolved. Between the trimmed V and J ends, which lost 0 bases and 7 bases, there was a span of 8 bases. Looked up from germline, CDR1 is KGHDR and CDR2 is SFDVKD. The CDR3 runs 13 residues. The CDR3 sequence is CATSDLPGSEAFF. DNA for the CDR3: TGTGCCACCAGTGATTTGCCGGGGAGTGAAGCTTTCTTT.

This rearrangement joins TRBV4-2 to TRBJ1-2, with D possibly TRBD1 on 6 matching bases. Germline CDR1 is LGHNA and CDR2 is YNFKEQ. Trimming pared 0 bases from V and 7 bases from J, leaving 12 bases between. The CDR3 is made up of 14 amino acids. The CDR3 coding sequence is TGTGCCAGCAGCCAAGATACGTCAGGGGTTGGCTACACCTTC. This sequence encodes CASSQDTSGVGYTF.

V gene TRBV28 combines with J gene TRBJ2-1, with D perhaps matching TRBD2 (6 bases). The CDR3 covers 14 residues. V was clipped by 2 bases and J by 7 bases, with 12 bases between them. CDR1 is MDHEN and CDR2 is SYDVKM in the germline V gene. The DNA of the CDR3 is TGTGCCAGCAGTTTACCGTGGGGGAGGAATGAGCAGTTCTTC. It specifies CASSLPWGRNEQFF. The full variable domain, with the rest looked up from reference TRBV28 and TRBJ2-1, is DVKVTQSSRYLVKRTGEKVFLECVQDMDHENMFWYRQDPGLGLRLIYFSYDVKMKEKGDIPEGYSVSREKKERFSLILESASTNQTSMYLCASSLPWGRNEQFFGPGTRLTVL.

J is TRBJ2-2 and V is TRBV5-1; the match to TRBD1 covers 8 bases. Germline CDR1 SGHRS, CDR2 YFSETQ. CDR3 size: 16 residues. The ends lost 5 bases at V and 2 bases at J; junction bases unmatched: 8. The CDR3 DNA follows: TGCGCCAGCAGTTTCTCCGGGACAGGAAACACCGGGGAGCTGTTTTTT. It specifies CASSFSGTGNTGELFF.

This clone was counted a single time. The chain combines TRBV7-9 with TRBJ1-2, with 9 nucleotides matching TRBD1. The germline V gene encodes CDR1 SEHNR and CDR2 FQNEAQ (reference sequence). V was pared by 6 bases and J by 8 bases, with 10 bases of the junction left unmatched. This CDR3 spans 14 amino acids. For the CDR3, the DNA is TGTGCCAGCAGTCCGGGACAGGGAAGTGAGGGCTACACCTTC. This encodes CASSPGQGSEGYTF.

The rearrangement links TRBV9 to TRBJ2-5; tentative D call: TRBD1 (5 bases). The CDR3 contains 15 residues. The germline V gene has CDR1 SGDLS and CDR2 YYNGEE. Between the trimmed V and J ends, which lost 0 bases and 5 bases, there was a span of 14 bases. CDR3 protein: CASSVAKGLGETQYF. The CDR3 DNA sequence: TGTGCCAGCAGCGTAGCTAAGGGGCTGGGGGAGACCCAGTACTTC. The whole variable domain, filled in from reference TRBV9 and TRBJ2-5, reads DSGVTQTPKHLITATGQRVTLRCSPRSGDLSVYWYQQSLDQGLQFLIQYYNGEERAKGNILERFSAQQFPDLHSELNLSSLELGDSALYFCASSVAKGLGETQYFGPGTRLLVL.

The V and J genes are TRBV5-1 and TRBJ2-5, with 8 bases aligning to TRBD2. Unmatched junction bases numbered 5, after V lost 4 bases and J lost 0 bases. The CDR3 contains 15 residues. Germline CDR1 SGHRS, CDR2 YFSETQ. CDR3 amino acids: CASSPGGGYQETQYF. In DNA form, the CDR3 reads TGCGCCAGCAGCCCGGGAGGGGGGTACCAAGAGACCCAGTACTTC.

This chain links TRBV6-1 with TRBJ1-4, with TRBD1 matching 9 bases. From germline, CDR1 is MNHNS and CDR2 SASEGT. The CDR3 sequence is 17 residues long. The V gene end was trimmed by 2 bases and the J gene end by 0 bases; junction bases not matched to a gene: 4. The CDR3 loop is CASSEPGQGSTNEKLFF. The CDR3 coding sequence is TGTGCCAGCAGTGAACCGGGACAGGGCTCAACTAATGAAAAACTGTTTTTT.